This T cell receptor (beta chain) originates from a study of human T cells and chemical hapten exposure. Time point reported: patch test 3, about 24 weeks after DPC sensitization. Documented treatment: therapeutic diphenylcyclopropenone sensitization with weekly scalp DPC. This clonotype was observed at least ten times. Individual cDNA molecules each carried unique molecular identifiers attached by the library. In TCRdb, the RACE reads were re-called with MiXCR into one record per CDR3 protein. The table includes 60,000 to 65,000 distinct CDR3 sequences, about 11% detected once. Trimming shortened V by 0 bases and J by 4 bases, and 14 bases separated the two germline ends. Germline-derived CDR1 and CDR2 are DFQATT and SNEGSKA (reference sequence). The length of the CDR3 is 15 residues.

The specimen was whole blood, collected in connection with sensitization to the hapten diphenylcyclopropenone (DPC). The receptor's source is a woman aged 25 to 39 with alopecia areata. Some clones in this sample may be carry-over from other donors' samples. The rearrangement joins TRBV20-1 to TRBJ2-3; D is perhaps TRBD2 (6 bases). CDR3 sequence reads: CSARDLRESADTQYF. The CDR3 DNA is TGCAGTGCTAGAGATCTGCGGGAAAGCGCAGATACGCAGTATTTT.